A single sample is the source of the 32 T cell receptor beta chains below, sequenced in a study of blood T cell repertoires in COVID-19. The method was immunoSEQ multiplex PCR; TCRdb's version includes in-frame clones alone and lacks a portion of them. This sample has around 180,000 clones, with around 90% found just once. What was sequenced was peripheral blood. The receptors stem from a human donor in a cohort sampled during active COVID-19.

The table lists this clone with a few counts. J is TRBJ2-7 and V is TRBV7-2; 9 bases are shared with TRBD1. V gave up 1 base and J gave up 5 bases; unmatched junction bases: 9. There are 16 residues in the CDR3. Germline V gene data show CDR1 as SGHTA and CDR2 as FQGNSA. The CDR3 region is CASSLVPGQGTNEQYF. In nucleotides, the CDR3 is TGTGCCAGCAGCTTAGTCCCGGGACAGGGAACCAACGAGCAGTACTTC.

This clone was detected only once. The chain couples TRBV20-1 to TRBJ2-5; 10 bases line up with TRBD1. V was clipped by 3 bases and J by 5 bases; unmatched bases: 9. This CDR3 spans 15 amino acids. The V gene's germline CDR1 is DFQATT and CDR2 SNEGSKA (reference sequence). The CDR3 coding sequence is TGCAGTGCTAGTCGCTTGACAGGGGGCTTGGAGACCCAGTACTTC. Translation gives CSASRLTGGLETQYF.

The chain links TRBV20-1 to TRBJ2-1; 11 nucleotides match TRBD2. The CDR3 runs 17 residues. CDR1 and CDR2 (germline): DFQATT, SNEGSKA (reference sequence). J was trimmed by 0 bases and V by 3 bases; bases with no gene match: 7. This chain's CDR3 is CSASLSSGRSSYNEQFF. The DNA of the CDR3 is TGCAGTGCTAGTCTGTCTAGCGGGAGGAGCTCCTACAATGAGCAGTTCTTC.

For this clone: Its ends do not fully match the called genes, so a read error is possible. The chain has TRBV5-1 and TRBJ2-5, with D possibly matching TRBD1 (6 bases). Germline lookup yields CDR1 SGHRS and CDR2 YFSETQ. This CDR3 has 13 amino acids. CDR3 sequence: CASSLGQGETQYF. In DNA, the CDR3 is TGCGCCAGCAGTTTGGGGCAGGGGGAGACCCAGTACTTC.

This chain joins TRBV5-5 and TRBJ2-7, with TRBD2 identical over 7 bases. The V segment lost 2 bases and the J segment 2 bases; nucleotides outside the gene matches: 7. This CDR3 has 15 amino acids. The germline V gene encodes CDR1 SGHKS and CDR2 YYEKEE (reference sequence). The CDR3 coding sequence is TGTGCCAGCAGCTTCCCCGGGACTACGACCTACGAGCAGTACTTC. Residues: CASSFPGTTTYEQYF.

This clone was observed a handful of times. This chain joins TRBV7-9 and TRBJ2-5; 12 bases agree with TRBD1. The ends lost 4 bases at V and 5 bases at J; junction bases unmatched: 5. Germline CDR1 SEHNR, CDR2 FQNEAQ (reference sequence). The CDR3 is 15 amino acids. Here the CDR3 reads CASSYGTGGGETQYF. CDR3 sequence (DNA): TGTGCCAGCAGCTACGGGACAGGGGGCGGGGAGACCCAGTACTTC.

The chain carries TRBV5-1 and TRBJ2-3, with 8 bases matching TRBD2. The CDR3 runs to 16 residues. V lost 4 bases, J lost 1 base, and 8 bases stayed unmatched. Germline CDR1 reads SGHRS; CDR2 reads YFSETQ. CDR3 DNA: TGCGCCAGCAGCCTCGGACTAGCTAGCGGCACAGATACGCAGTATTTT. As protein: CASSLGLASGTDTQYF.

This chain connects TRBV6-2 or TRBV6-3 to TRBJ2-7; D might be TRBD1 (6 bases). The V gene's germline CDR1 is MNHEY and CDR2 SVGEGT. The ends were cut back, 3 bases at V and 2 bases at J, with 11 bases in the middle. The CDR3 totals 14 residues. CDR3 loop: CASSYEQGPYEQYF. CDR3 in DNA: TGTGCCAGCAGTTATGAACAGGGCCCCTACGAGCAGTACTTC.

The chain joins TRBV6-2 or TRBV6-3 to TRBJ1-1; D not resolved. The V end was cut by 5 bases, the J end by 1 base, with 11 bases between. CDR1 and CDR2 from the germline V gene are MNHEY and SVGEGT. The CDR3 length is 14 residues. CDR3 bases: TGTGCCAGCAGTGTGACACCAGGGAACACTGAAGCTTTCTTT. This gives the protein CASSVTPGNTEAFF.

The chain is built from TRBV3-1 (or the pseudogene TRBV3-2) and TRBJ2-7, with D possibly matching TRBD2 (5 bases). CDR1 LGHDT and CDR2 YNNKEL come from the germline V gene (reference sequence). The CDR3 length is 18 residues. V lost 1 base to trimming and J lost 0 bases, with 19 bases between them. The CDR3 sequence: CASSQVTLEKRNSYEQYF. CDR3 in DNA: TGTGCCAGCAGCCAAGTTACCTTGGAGAAGCGGAACTCCTACGAGCAGTACTTC.

The gene calls are TRBV4-1 and TRBJ2-7; D may be TRBD1 (7 bases). The germline CDR1 and CDR2 sequences are MGHRA and YSYEKL. Trimming pared 0 bases from V and 3 bases from J, leaving 12 bases between. There are 15 residues in the CDR3. CDR3 nucleotides: TGCGCCAGCAGCCAAGATGCCAGGGGGGTCTACGAGCAGTACTTC. It translates to CASSQDARGVYEQYF.

V usage is TRBV24-1 and J usage is TRBJ2-3; 7 bases fit TRBD1. This CDR3 contains 15 residues. Germline lookup yields CDR1 KGHDR and CDR2 SFDVKD. V lost 0 bases, J lost 3 bases, and 2 bases stayed unmatched. The CDR3 sequence is CATSDLTGATDTQYF. The CDR3 bases are TGTGCCACCAGTGATTTGACAGGGGCGACAGATACGCAGTATTTT.

The chain employs TRBV9 and TRBJ1-3; TRBD1 matches at 7 bases. With 3 bases clipped from V and 4 bases from J, the junction kept 7 bases outside the gene matches. The CDR3 runs to 15 residues. Germline CDR1 and CDR2: SGDLS and YYNGEE. CDR3 DNA sequence: TGTGCCAGCAGCGGAGACGCGGACAGGGGAAACACCATATATTTT. Amino acid sequence: CASSGDADRGNTIYF.

This rearrangement joins TRBV6-4 to TRBJ2-1; 7 nucleotides agree with TRBD2. V lost 6 bases and J lost 2; bases outside the gene matches: 7. Per the germline V gene, CDR1 is MRHNA and CDR2 is SNTAGT. The CDR3 runs 15 residues. The CDR3 DNA is TGTGCCAGCAGCACAAGAGCGGGGCCCTACAATGAGCAGTTCTTC. Translation: CASSTRAGPYNEQFF.

The chain recombines TRBV5-1 with TRBJ2-2; D is undetermined. The CDR3 is 12 residues long. Germline values: CDR1 SGHRS, CDR2 YFSETQ. V was shortened by 1 base and J by 8 bases, with 6 bases between the two germline ends. This CDR3 is CASSLFLGELFF. CDR3 nucleotides: TGCGCCAGCAGCTTGTTTTTAGGGGAGCTGTTTTTT.

This sequence joins TRBV16 and TRBJ1-1; maybe TRBD1 (5 bases). V was cut by 2 bases and J by 1 base, with 11 bases left in between. Germline loops: CDR1 KGHSY, CDR2 FQNENV. The CDR3 loop spans 15 amino acids. Here the CDR3 reads CASSQMGGANTEAFF. CDR3 bases: TGTGCCAGCAGCCAAATGGGAGGGGCGAACACTGAAGCTTTCTTT. Drawing the rest from reference TRBV16 and TRBJ1-1, the complete variable domain is GEEVAQTPKHLVRGEGQKAKLYCAPIKGHSYVFWYQQVLKNEFKFLISFQNENVFDETGMPKERFSAKCLPNSPCSLEIQATKLEDSAVYFCASSQMGGANTEAFFGQGTRLTVV.

The chain employs TRBV9 and TRBJ2-3; 9 positions agree with TRBD2. The V gene's germline CDR1 is SGDLS and CDR2 YYNGEE. This CDR3 is 15 amino acids long. V trimming: 3 bases; J trimming: 5 bases; junction bases outside the gene matches: 7. CDR3 protein: CASSAEAGGQDTQYF. For the CDR3, the DNA is TGTGCCAGCAGCGCAGAAGCGGGGGGTCAAGATACGCAGTATTTT.

The rearrangement uses TRBV30 and TRBJ2-2; 14 bases fit TRBD2. Per germline, CDR1 GTSNPN and CDR2 SVGIG (reference sequence). After removal of 3 bases from V and 7 bases from J, the junction contained 7 bases not matched to a gene. This CDR3 comprises 16 residues. The CDR3 DNA reads TGTGCCTGGAGGAAGACTAGCGGGAGGGCTCACGGGGAGCTGTTTTTT. It codes for CAWRKTSGRAHGELFF.

The chain has TRBV5-1 and TRBJ2-1; 13 bases align to TRBD2. Unmatched junction bases numbered 10, after V lost 4 bases and J lost 9 bases. CDR3 length: 16 amino acids. From germline, CDR1 is SGHRS and CDR2 YFSETQ. The CDR3: CASSPGTSGGAAEQFF. The CDR3 DNA follows: TGCGCCAGCAGCCCAGGAACTAGCGGGGGGGCCGCTGAGCAGTTCTTC.

The chain is built from TRBV25-1 and TRBJ1-2; maybe TRBD1 (5 bases). Germline V gene lookup returns CDR1 MGHDK and CDR2 SYGVNS. Trimming took 3 bases from V and 8 from J, leaving 13 bases between them. The CDR3 has 13 residues. The CDR3 DNA follows: TGTGCCAGCAGTGATTGGATGGGGCACGGCTACACCTTC. Residues: CASSDWMGHGYTF.

The V and J genes are TRBV5-1 and TRBJ2-5; the D is unclear. V was pared by 3 bases and J by 1 base, with 10 bases between. Germline loops: CDR1 SGHRS, CDR2 YFSETQ. The CDR3 consists of 14 residues. The CDR3 loop is CASSSRLVQETQYF. The CDR3 coding sequence is TGCGCCAGCAGCTCCCGACTGGTCCAAGAGACCCAGTACTTC.

This clone was seen once. CDR3 sequence: CASSIGGASYEQYF. In DNA, the CDR3 is TGCGCCAGCAGCATCGGGGGGGCCTCCTACGAGCAGTACTTC. V gene TRBV5-1 combines with J gene TRBJ2-7, with 8 positions matching TRBD2. The CDR3 sequence is 14 residues long. The germline CDR1 and CDR2 sequences are SGHRS and YFSETQ. V was clipped by 4 bases and J by 0 bases; unmatched bases: 3.

This sequence joins TRBV29-1 and TRBJ2-3; D is unclear. The germline CDR1 and CDR2 sequences are SQVTM and ANQGSEA. The V end lost 7 bases, the J end lost 3 bases, and 11 bases lay between the germline ends. There are 12 residues in the CDR3. In DNA, the CDR3 is TGCAGCGCGAACAGTGGAACAGATACGCAGTATTTT. Translation: CSANSGTDTQYF.

This chain's CDR3 is CASLTDTQYF. CDR3 DNA sequence: TGTGCCAGCCTTACAGATACGCAGTATTTT. This chain links TRBV2 with TRBJ2-3; D uncertain. V dropped 8 bases and J dropped 3 bases, with 3 bases sitting between them. The length of the CDR3 is 10 residues. Germline CDR1 SNHLY, CDR2 FYNNEI.

For the CDR3, the DNA is TGTGCTAGTGGTTTGATGGGGGGAGGGCCGGATGGGGCCCAGTACTTC. Protein: CASGLMGGGPDGAQYF. The rearrangement links TRBV12-5 to TRBJ2-5, with 7 bases fitting TRBD2. This CDR3 region has 16 residues. Germline V gene data show CDR1 as LGHNT and CDR2 as FRNRAP. The V gene end was trimmed by 2 bases and the J gene end by 9 bases; junction bases not matched to a gene: 15. The variable domain in full, completed from reference TRBV12-5 and TRBJ2-5, reads DARVTQTPRHKVTEMGQEVTMRCQPILGHNTVFWYRQTMMQGLELLAYFRNRAPLDDSGMPKDRFSAEMPDATLATLKIQPSEPRDSAVYFCASGLMGGGPDGAQYFGPGTRLLVL.

This clone was counted a few times. The V call is TRBV3-1 (or the pseudogene TRBV3-2), the J call TRBJ1-2, with D possibly matching TRBD1 (5 bases). The CDR3 loop spans 15 amino acids. Germline CDR1 LGHDT, CDR2 YNNKEL (reference sequence). Trimming pared 3 bases from V and 5 bases from J, leaving 16 bases between. DNA of the CDR3: TGTGCCAGCAGCCATGCCCTGACCGGGACTTATGGCTACACCTTC. It is translated as CASSHALTGTYGYTF.

V usage is TRBV5-5 and J usage is TRBJ2-7; the match to TRBD2 covers 9 bases. The junction had 7 bases not matched to a gene; V was cut back by 4 bases and J by 2 bases. Germline V CDR1 and CDR2: SGHKS, YYEKEE (reference sequence). This CDR3 comprises 15 residues. The CDR3 nucleotides are TGTGCCAGCAGCCTCACTAGCGGGCCGGCCTACGAGCAGTACTTC. Protein sequence: CASSLTSGPAYEQYF.

The chain has TRBV5-1 and TRBJ2-7; a weak D match, TRBD2 (6 bases). Trimming cost V 3 bases and J 3 bases, with 13 bases left between them. CDR1 and CDR2 from the germline V gene are SGHRS and YFSETQ. This CDR3 is built from 14 residues. The CDR3 DNA reads as TGCGCCAGCAGCTCCTCGGGCGGGGACTACGAGCAGTACTTC. Protein sequence: CASSSSGGDYEQYF.

The chain combines TRBV29-1 with TRBJ2-7; 10 bases map to TRBD1. CDR1 is SQVTM and CDR2 is ANQGSEA in the germline V gene. Trimming took 8 bases from V and 3 from J; bases not matched to a gene: 7. The CDR3 is 13 residues long. CDR3 sequence reads: CSFRQGADYEQYF. Written as DNA, the CDR3 is TGCAGCTTCCGACAGGGGGCGGACTACGAGCAGTACTTC.

The chain has TRBV6-5 and TRBJ1-6; D ambiguous. V dropped 0 bases and J dropped 7 bases, with 4 bases sitting between them. Germline V gene sequence: CDR1 MNHEY, CDR2 SVGAGI. The CDR3 loop spans 13 amino acids. The CDR3 DNA reads TGTGCCAGCAGTTACTCATCAAATTCACCCCTCCACTTT. As protein: CASSYSSNSPLHF.

The genes are TRBV5-1 and TRBJ2-3; 9 bases align to TRBD2. The ends lost 2 bases at V and 1 base at J; junction bases unmatched: 8. The CDR3 totals 17 residues. Germline assignment: CDR1 SGHRS and CDR2 YFSETQ. The CDR3 region is CASSFGWIAGGTDTQYF. The CDR3 DNA reads as TGCGCCAGCAGCTTTGGGTGGATAGCGGGGGGCACAGATACGCAGTATTTT.

The genes are TRBV9 and TRBJ1-3, with TRBD1 as a possible D gene (5 bases). This CDR3 comprises 11 residues. Between the trimmed V and J ends, which lost 4 bases and 8 bases, there was a span of 7 bases. Looked up from germline, CDR1 is SGDLS and CDR2 is YYNGEE. CDR3 residues: CASSSGDTIYF. CDR3 bases: TGTGCCAGCAGCTCGGGGGACACCATATATTTT.